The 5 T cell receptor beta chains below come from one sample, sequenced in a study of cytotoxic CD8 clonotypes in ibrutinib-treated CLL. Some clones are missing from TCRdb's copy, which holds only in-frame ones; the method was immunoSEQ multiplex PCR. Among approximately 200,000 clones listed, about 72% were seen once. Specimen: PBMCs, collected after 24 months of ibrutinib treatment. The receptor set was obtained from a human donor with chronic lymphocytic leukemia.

The CDR3 nucleotides are TGCAGCGGAGGGAGCATCAACACCGGGGAGCTGTTTTTT. Its protein is CSGGSINTGELFF. The chain links TRBV29-1 to TRBJ2-2; tentative D call: TRBD2 (5 bases). This CDR3 is 13 amino acids long. V was trimmed by 7 bases and J by 2 bases, leaving 11 bases between them. CDR1 and CDR2 (germline): SQVTM, ANQGSEA.

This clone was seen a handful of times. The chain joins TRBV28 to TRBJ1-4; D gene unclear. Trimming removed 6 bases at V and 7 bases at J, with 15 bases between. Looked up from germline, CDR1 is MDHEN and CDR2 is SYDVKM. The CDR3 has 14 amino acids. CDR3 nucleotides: TGTGCCAGCAGCCCGACGGCGCGGAGTGAAAAACTGTTTTTT. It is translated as CASSPTARSEKLFF.

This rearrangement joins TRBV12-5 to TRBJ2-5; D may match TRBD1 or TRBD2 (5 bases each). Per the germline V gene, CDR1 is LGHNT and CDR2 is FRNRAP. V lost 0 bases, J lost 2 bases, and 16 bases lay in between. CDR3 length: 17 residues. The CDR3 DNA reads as TGTGCTAGTGGTTTGGTACCCGGGGCGACGCCACAAGAGACCCAGTACTTC. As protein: CASGLVPGATPQETQYF.

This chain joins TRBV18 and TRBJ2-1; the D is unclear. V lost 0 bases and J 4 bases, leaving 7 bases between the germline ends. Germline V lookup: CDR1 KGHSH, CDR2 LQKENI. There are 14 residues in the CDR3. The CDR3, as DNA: TGTGCCAGCTCACCACCCCCCCTTTACAATGAGCAGTTCTTC. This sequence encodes CASSPPPLYNEQFF.

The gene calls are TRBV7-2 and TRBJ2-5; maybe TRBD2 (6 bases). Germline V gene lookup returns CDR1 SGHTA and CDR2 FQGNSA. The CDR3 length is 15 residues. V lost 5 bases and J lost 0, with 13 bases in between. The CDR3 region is CASSIDAGNQETQYF. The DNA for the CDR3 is TGTGCCAGCAGCATCGACGCGGGAAACCAAGAGACCCAGTACTTC. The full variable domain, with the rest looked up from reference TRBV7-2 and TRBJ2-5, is GAGVSQSPSNKVTEKGKDVELRCDPISGHTALYWYRQSLGQGLEFLIYFQGNSAPDKSGLPSDRFSAERTGGSVSTLTIQRTQQEDSAVYLCASSIDAGNQETQYFGPGTRLLVL.